The next 12 T cell receptor beta chains were all read from a single sample in a study of beta chain features in type 1 diabetes. Investigators reverse transcribed all isolated RNA, so they sequenced expressed TCRB transcripts. The table came from immunoSEQ multiplex PCR; TCRdb's copy has only in-frame clones and leaves some out. The repertoire holds under 850,000 clones, 13% seen once, with approximately 0.022% in the top ten. These receptors have no identified antigens. Study results and limitations: TCRB CDR3s were moderately but significantly shorter in Type 1 diabetes patients in all four CD4+ subsets.

The sequenced sample was naive CD4+ T cells from blood. Receptors originate from a man between 18 and 35 years old with type 1 diabetes.

In this sample, this clone turned up a few times. The chain uses TRBV30 and TRBJ1-3; tentative D call: TRBD1 (5 bases). The CDR3 runs 14 residues. In germline, CDR1 is GTSNPN, CDR2 SVGIG (reference sequence). The CDR3 sequence is CAVRGPASGNTIYF. The CDR3 nucleotides are TGTGCAGTCCGGGGACCCGCTTCTGGAAACACCATATATTTT.

This clone was recorded a few times. The rearrangement links TRBV19 to TRBJ2-7, with 7 nucleotides matching TRBD1. Germline CDR1 and CDR2: LNHDA and SQIVND (reference sequence). Trimming removed 5 bases from V and 6 bases from J; junction bases left unmatched: 10. The CDR3 runs to 14 residues. CDR3 amino acids: CASSPGTAAREQYF. The CDR3 DNA reads as TGTGCCAGTAGTCCCGGGACAGCCGCCCGCGAGCAGTACTTC.

The gene calls are TRBV5-1 and TRBJ2-7; tentative D call: TRBD2 (5 bases). From germline, CDR1 is SGHRS and CDR2 YFSETQ. Trimming took 4 bases from V and 3 from J, leaving 14 bases between them. The CDR3 spans 14 residues. The CDR3 spells CASSTDFINYEQYF. The CDR3 DNA reads as TGCGCCAGCAGCACGGACTTTATCAACTACGAGCAGTACTTC.

The V call is TRBV7-6, the J call TRBJ2-2, with TRBD1 matching 9 bases. V shed 5 bases, J shed 3 bases, and the junction held 13 bases outside the gene matches. Germline loops: CDR1 SGHVS, CDR2 FNYEAQ. The CDR3 sequence is 18 residues long. Here the CDR3 reads CASSRDPDRGLYTGELFF. The CDR3 DNA reads TGTGCCAGCAGCCGTGATCCGGACAGGGGCCTTTACACCGGGGAGCTGTTTTTT.

A few counts support this clone. J is TRBJ2-7 and V is TRBV6-1, with D possibly TRBD1 on 5 matching bases. The CDR3 extends over 15 amino acids. Germline loops: CDR1 MNHNS, CDR2 SASEGT. V lost 1 base to trimming and J lost 0 bases, with 10 bases between them. This chain's CDR3 is CASSEDKGYSYEQYF. The CDR3 DNA sequence: TGTGCCAGCAGTGAAGATAAGGGGTACTCCTACGAGCAGTACTTC.

This rearrangement joins TRBV20-1 to TRBJ2-7; D uncertain. Germline assignment: CDR1 DFQATT and CDR2 SNEGSKA (reference sequence). V gave up 0 bases and J gave up 6 bases, with 6 bases separating them. There are 11 residues in the CDR3. The CDR3 nucleotides are TGCAGTGCTAGAGACCAACTCGAGCAGTACTTC. Translating gives CSARDQLEQYF.

A few counts support this clone. The chain recombines TRBV30 with TRBJ2-7; the D is unclear. The CDR3 runs to 11 residues. V gave up 5 bases and J gave up 0 bases, with 5 bases separating them. Germline CDR1 and CDR2: GTSNPN and SVGIG (reference sequence). The CDR3 nucleotides read TGTGCCTGGGGACCCTCCTACGAGCAGTACTTC. It encodes CAWGPSYEQYF.

This clone has just a few counts. The rearrangement uses TRBV29-1 and TRBJ1-5, with 10 bases fitting TRBD1. Germline CDR1 reads SQVTM; CDR2 reads ANQGSEA. V trimming: 4 bases; J trimming: 4 bases; junction bases outside the gene matches: 16. CDR3 size: 18 residues. The CDR3 reads CSVVFRDRGTIGNQPQHF. As DNA, the CDR3 is TGCAGCGTTGTGTTCCGGGACAGGGGAACTATCGGGAATCAGCCCCAGCATTTT.

The rearrangement uses TRBV10-1 and TRBJ2-7; the D is unclear. Germline V gives CDR1 WNHNN, CDR2 SYGVQD (reference sequence). CDR3 size: 12 residues. V was cut by 5 bases and J by 3 bases, with 8 bases left in between. This CDR3 reads CASSWPYYEQYF. The DNA of the CDR3 is TGCGCCAGCAGTTGGCCCTACTACGAGCAGTACTTC.

In this sample, this clone turned up a few times. The junction does not match germline at one end; this may be a read error. The V and J genes are TRBV10-2 and TRBJ1-4, with D tentatively TRBD1 (6 bases). CDR1 and CDR2 from the germline V gene are WSHSY and SAAADI. The CDR3 is 13 residues long. The CDR3, as DNA: TGCGCCAGCAGTCCCCGGGACAATGAAAAGCTGTTTTTT. Translation: CASSPRDNEKLFF.

This clone was seen a handful of times. The chain has TRBV7-2 and TRBJ2-7, with D possibly called TRBD1 or TRBD2 (5 bases each). The CDR3 is made up of 13 amino acids. Trimming took off 0 bases at V and 8 bases at J, with 11 bases between the two ends. Germline CDR1 SGHTA, CDR2 FQGNSA. CDR3 amino acids: CASSLAGRDQQYF. In DNA form, the CDR3 reads TGTGCCAGCAGCTTAGCTGGCAGGGACCAGCAGTACTTC. The full variable domain, with the rest looked up from reference TRBV7-2 and TRBJ2-7, is GAGVSQSPSNKVTEKGKDVELRCDPISGHTALYWYRQSLGQGLEFLIYFQGNSAPDKSGLPSDRFSAERTGGSVSTLTIQRTQQEDSAVYLCASSLAGRDQQYFGPGTRLTVT.

The chain couples TRBV9 to TRBJ1-4; TRBD1 matches 8 bases. V was clipped by 10 bases and J by 7 bases; unmatched bases: 12. Germline-derived CDR1 and CDR2 are SGDLS and YYNGEE. The CDR3 has 14 residues. CDR3 residues: CAGTAGTGAEKLFF. The DNA of the CDR3 is TGTGCCGGCACCGCAGGGACAGGCGCTGAAAAACTGTTTTTT. Complete variable domain (other parts from reference TRBV9 and TRBJ1-4): DSGVTQTPKHLITATGQRVTLRCSPRSGDLSVYWYQQSLDQGLQFLIQYYNGEERAKGNILERFSAQQFPDLHSELNLSSLELGDSALYFCAGTAGTGAEKLFFGSGTQLSVL.